The sequence of this T cell receptor beta chain was determined in a study of cytotoxic CD8 clonotypes in ibrutinib-treated CLL. Turning to the study itself: Once patients had received a median approximately eleven months of treatment, range 6 to 36, response samples were obtained.

Produced via immunoSEQ multiplex PCR; TCRdb's table is partial and in-frame only. The repertoire has 50,000 to 65,000 clones, approximately 57% of them found once; the top ten carry roughly 14%. Remarks on this clone: Its antigen remains unknown.

Study outcomes and limitations: There were few public clonotypes, and on treatment they contracted or stayed stable. Clonality, elevated at ibrutinib response, dropped back toward baseline at progression.

The ends were cut back, 5 bases at V and 4 bases at J, with 6 bases in the middle. The germline gives CDR1 SEHNR, CDR2 FQNEAQ (reference sequence). This CDR3 comprises 12 residues. The TCR was taken from a human donor with chronic lymphocytic leukemia. This rearrangement joins TRBV7-9 to TRBJ1-5; unclear D gene. The specimen comprised PBMCs, sampled after 12 months of ibrutinib treatment. The CDR3 protein is CASSPPNQPQHF. CDR3 nucleotides: TGTGCCAGCAGCCCCCCAAATCAGCCCCAGCATTTT.